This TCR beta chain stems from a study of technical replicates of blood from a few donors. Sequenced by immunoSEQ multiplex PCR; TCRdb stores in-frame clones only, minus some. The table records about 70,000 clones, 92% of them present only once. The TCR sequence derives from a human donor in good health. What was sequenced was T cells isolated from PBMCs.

The CDR3 is CASSSYSGLQFF. The CDR3, as DNA: TGTGCCAGCAGCTCATATAGCGGGCTGCAGTTCTTC. J is TRBJ2-1 and V is TRBV11-3, with 7 bases aligning to TRBD2. V was clipped by 4 bases and J by 12 bases; unmatched bases: 6. The CDR3 is 12 residues long. The germline CDR1 and CDR2 sequences are SGHNT and YENEEA.